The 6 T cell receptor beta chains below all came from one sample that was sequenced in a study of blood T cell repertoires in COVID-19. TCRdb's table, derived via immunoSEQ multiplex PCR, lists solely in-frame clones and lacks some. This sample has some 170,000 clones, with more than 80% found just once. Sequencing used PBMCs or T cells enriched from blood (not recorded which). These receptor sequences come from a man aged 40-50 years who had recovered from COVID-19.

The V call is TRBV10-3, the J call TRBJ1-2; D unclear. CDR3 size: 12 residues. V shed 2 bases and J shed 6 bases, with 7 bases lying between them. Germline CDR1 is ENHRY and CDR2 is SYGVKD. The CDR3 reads CAISELEDGYTF. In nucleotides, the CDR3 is TGTGCCATCAGTGAGCTGGAGGATGGCTACACCTTC.

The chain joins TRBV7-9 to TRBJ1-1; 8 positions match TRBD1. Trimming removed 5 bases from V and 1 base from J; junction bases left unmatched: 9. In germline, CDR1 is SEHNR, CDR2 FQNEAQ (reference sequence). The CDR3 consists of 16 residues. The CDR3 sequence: CASSPPGQGGNTEAFF. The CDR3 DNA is TGTGCCAGCAGCCCCCCCGGACAGGGAGGGAACACTGAAGCTTTCTTT. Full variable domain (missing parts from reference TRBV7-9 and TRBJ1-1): DTGVSQNPRHKITKRGQNVTFRCDPISEHNRLYWYRQTLGQGPEFLTYFQNEAQLEKSRLLSDRFSAERPKGSFSTLEIQRTEQGDSAMYLCASSPPGQGGNTEAFFGQGTRLTVV.

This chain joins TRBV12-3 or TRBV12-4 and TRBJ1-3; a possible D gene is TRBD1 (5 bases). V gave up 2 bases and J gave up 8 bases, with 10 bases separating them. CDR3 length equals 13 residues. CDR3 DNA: TGTGCCAGCAGTTTAACCAGGGCTTACACCATATATTTT. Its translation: CASSLTRAYTIYF.

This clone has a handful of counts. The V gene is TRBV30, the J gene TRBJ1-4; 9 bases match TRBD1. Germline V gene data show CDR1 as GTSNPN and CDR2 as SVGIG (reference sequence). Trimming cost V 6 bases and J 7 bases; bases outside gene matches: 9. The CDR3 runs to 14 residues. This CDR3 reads CACPQGASGEKLFF. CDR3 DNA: TGTGCCTGCCCACAGGGGGCTTCGGGTGAAAAACTGTTTTTT.

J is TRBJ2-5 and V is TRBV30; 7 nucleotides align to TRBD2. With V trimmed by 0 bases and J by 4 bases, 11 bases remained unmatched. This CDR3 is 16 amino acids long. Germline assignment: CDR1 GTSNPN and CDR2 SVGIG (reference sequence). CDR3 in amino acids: CAWSVPGGRTRETQYF. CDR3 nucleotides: TGTGCCTGGAGTGTACCGGGAGGCAGAACACGAGAGACCCAGTACTTC.

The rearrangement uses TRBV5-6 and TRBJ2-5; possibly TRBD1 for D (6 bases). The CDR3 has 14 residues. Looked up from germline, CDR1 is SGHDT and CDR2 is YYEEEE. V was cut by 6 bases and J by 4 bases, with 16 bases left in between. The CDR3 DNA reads TGTGCCAGCACCATGCAGGGGTCGGGAGAGACCCAGTACTTC. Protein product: CASTMQGSGETQYF.